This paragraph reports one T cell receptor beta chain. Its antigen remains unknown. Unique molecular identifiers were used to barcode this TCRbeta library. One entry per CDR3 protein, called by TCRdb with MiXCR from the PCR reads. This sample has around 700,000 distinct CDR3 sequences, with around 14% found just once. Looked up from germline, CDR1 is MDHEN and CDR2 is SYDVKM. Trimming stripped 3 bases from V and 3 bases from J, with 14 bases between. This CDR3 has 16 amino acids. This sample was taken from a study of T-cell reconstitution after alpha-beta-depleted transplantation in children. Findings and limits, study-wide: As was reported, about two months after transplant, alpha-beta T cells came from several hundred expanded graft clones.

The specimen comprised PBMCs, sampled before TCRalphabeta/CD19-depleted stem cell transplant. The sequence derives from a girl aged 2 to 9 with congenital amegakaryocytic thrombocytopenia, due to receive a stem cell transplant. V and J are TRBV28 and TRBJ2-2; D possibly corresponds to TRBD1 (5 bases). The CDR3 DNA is TGTGCCAGCAGTTTTTGGGGCGCGATATACACCGGGGAGCTGTTTTTT. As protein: CASSFWGAIYTGELFF.